The sequence of this TCR beta chain was determined in a study of CD8+ T cells in alopecia areata. Study-wide findings and caveats: Patients shared TCRs less clearly than mice did, possibly for HLA-related reasons. Higher clonality and more expanded CD8+ clones appeared in lesional than normal scalp.

Extraction of RNA preceded its reverse transcription into cDNA, which served as the sequencing template. Method: immunoSEQ multiplex PCR; TCRdb's copy keeps in-frame clones and lacks some. The repertoire holds around 150,000 clones, with less than 65% as singletons. The CDR3 loop spans 16 amino acids. Per germline, CDR1 SGHRS and CDR2 YFSETQ. J lost 0 bases, V lost 5 bases, and 5 bases had no gene match. As regards this clone: Its specificity is unknown.

Sequences were obtained from CD8+ T cells sorted from blood. The sequence came from a human donor in good health. The chain links TRBV5-1 to TRBJ2-3, with TRBD1 identical over 11 bases. CDR3 DNA: TGCGCCAGCAGTAATTGGGACAGGGGGAGCACAGATACGCAGTATTTT. Its protein product is CASSNWDRGSTDTQYF.